This T cell receptor (beta chain) derives from a study of cytomegalovirus exposure and HLA in healthy donors. Study-level findings and limits: Later analysis demonstrated an association between a missense DCLRE1C variant and TCR beta V- and J-gene trimming. A later analysis, which compared TCR beta chains of equal frequency, found the HLA-associated ones more clonally expanded.

Of note for this clone: Its antigen is unidentified.

Primers for the PCR totalled 60 Vbeta and 13 Jbeta. Authors' processing steps: A later analysis tallied about 80 million unique TCR beta chains, around 10 million of them shared. Clones were sequenced by immunoSEQ multiplex PCR, and TCRdb holds only the in-frame ones, with some missing. Clone size and the V and J calls come from that table; the DNA yielded D and trimming. The top ten clones hold around 2.1% of a sample with around 130,000 clones, roughly 70% of them seen once. The receptor was isolated from a woman in her thirties or forties in good health and CMV-seropositive. Specimen: PBMCs.

The CDR3 DNA follows: TGTGCCAGCAGCCGTCGGGACAGGGGACAGAACACTGAAGCTTTCTTT. Residues: CASSRRDRGQNTEAFF. This chain links TRBV7-9 with TRBJ1-1; 10 bases fit TRBD1. CDR1 is SEHNR and CDR2 is FQNEAQ in the germline V gene (reference sequence). The CDR3 consists of 16 residues. V lost 5 bases to trimming and J lost 1 base; unmatched junction nucleotides: 7.